This entry features one T cell receptor (beta chain) sequence. Antigen: not known. These data belong to a study of cytomegalovirus exposure and HLA in healthy donors. Primers: 60 Vbeta forward and 13 Jbeta reverse. TCRdb keeps only in-frame clones here, not all; method: immunoSEQ multiplex PCR. The sample has around 300,000 clones, around 65% seen once. Study observations and caveats: Some V segments could not be told apart, so they were left out, TRBV6-2 and TRBV6-3 among them.

J gave up 8 bases and V 4 bases, and 6 bases lay outside the gene matches. This CDR3 has 13 amino acids. The germline V gene encodes CDR1 SGHNT and CDR2 YYREEE (reference sequence). Material for sequencing was PBMCs. This clonotype originated in a female donor in good health and CMV-seronegative. The chain links TRBV5-4 to TRBJ2-1, with TRBD2 matching 7 bases. This chain's CDR3 is CASSVGLGDEQFF. The CDR3 bases are TGTGCCAGCAGCGTTGGACTAGGGGATGAGCAGTTCTTC.